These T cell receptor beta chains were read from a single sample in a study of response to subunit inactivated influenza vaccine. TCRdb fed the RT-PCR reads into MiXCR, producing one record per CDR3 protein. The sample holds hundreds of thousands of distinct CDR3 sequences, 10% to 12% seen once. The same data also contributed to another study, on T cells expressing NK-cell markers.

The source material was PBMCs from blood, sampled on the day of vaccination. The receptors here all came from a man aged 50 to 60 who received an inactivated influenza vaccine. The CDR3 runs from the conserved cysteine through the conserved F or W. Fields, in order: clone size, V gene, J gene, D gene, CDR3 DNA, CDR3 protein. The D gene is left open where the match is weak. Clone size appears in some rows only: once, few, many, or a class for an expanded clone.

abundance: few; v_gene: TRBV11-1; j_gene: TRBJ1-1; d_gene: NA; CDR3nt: TGTGCCAGCAGCTTGCAGGGCGTGCGGACTGAAACTTTCTTT; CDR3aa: CASSLQGVRTETFF
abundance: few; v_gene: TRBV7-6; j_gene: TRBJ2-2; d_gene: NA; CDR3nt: TGTGCCAGCAGACTCACAGGGTCCCACACCGGGGAGCTGTTTTTT; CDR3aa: CASRLTGSHTGELFF
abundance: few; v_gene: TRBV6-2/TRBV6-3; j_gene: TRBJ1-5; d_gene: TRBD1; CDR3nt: TGTGCCAGCAGTTATACAGGGGGTTCTAGTCAGCCCCAGCATTTT; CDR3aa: CASSYTGGSSQPQHF
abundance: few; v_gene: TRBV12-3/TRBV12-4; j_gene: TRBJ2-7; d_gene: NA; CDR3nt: TGTGCCAGCAGCCCGGGGGCGGATCCTTCGAACGAGCAGTACTTC; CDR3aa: CASSPGADPSNEQYF
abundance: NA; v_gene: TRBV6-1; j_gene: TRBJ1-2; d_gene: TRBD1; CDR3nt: TGTGCCAGCAGATTCACAGGGGGCGTTGGATATGGCTACACCTTC; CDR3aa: CASRFTGGVGYGYTF
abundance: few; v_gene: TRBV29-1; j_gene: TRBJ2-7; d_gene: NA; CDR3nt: TGCAGCGTTGAAGGTCTTTATAATGAAGAGCAGTACTTC; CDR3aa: CSVEGLYNEEQYF
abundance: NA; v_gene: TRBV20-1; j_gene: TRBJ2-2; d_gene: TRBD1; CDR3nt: TGCAGTGCTCCAAACTACAGGGGTAACGGGGAGCTGTTTTTT; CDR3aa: CSAPNYRGNGELFF
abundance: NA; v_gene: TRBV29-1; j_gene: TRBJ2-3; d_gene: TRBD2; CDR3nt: TGCAGCGTTGTGCGGGAGTACACAGATACGCAGTATTTT; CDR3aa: CSVVREYTDTQYF
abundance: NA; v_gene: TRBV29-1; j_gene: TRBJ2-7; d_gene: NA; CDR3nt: TGCAGCGTTGGAACAGGGAGTGGCGAGCAGTACTTC; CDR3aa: CSVGTGSGEQYF
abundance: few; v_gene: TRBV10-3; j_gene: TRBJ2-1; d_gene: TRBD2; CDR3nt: TGTGCCATCAGTGAACGGCTAGCGGGAGGCGGAGATGAGCAGTTCTTC; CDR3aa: CAISERLAGGGDEQFF
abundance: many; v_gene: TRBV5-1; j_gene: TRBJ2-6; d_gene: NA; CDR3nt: TGCGCCAGCAGCTTGGGGGGACCTGGGGCCAACGTCCTGACTTTC; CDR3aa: CASSLGGPGANVLTF
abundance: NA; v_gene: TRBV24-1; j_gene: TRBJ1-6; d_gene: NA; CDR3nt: TGTGCCACCAGTGCGGCAGCCAATAATTCACCCCTCCACTTT; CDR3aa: CATSAAANNSPLHF
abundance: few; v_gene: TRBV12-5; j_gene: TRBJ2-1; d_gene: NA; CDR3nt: TGTGCTAGTGGTTCTTCCCTTTACAATGAGCAGTTCTTC; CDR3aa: CASGSSLYNEQFF
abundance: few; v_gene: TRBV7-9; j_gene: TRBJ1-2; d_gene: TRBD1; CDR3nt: TGTGCCAGCAGCTTTTACGACAGGGTGAACTATGGCTACACCTTC; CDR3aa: CASSFYDRVNYGYTF
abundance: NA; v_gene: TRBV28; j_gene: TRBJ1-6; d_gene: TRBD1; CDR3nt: TGTGCCAGCAGCCTCGGGACAGCCAGGGGTTTTTCACCCCTCCACTTT; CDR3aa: CASSLGTARGFSPLHF
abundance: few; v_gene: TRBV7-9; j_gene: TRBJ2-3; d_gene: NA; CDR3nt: TGTGCCAGCAGCCCCAGTACCGCGGGTCGGGCAGATACGCAGTATTTT; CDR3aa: CASSPSTAGRADTQYF
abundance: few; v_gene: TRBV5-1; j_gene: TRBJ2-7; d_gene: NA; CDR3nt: TGCGCCAGCAGCTTGATAACTCAGACCGAGCAGTACTTC; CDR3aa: CASSLITQTEQYF
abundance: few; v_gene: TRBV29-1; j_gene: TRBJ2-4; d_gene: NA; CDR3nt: TGCAGCGTGGGAGCACGTTCGGGAAACATTCAGTACTTC; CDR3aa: CSVGARSGNIQYF
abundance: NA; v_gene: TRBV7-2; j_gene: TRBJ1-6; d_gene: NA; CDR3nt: TGTGCCAGCAGCTTAGGTGGGAGGATCGGTTCACCCCTCCACTTT; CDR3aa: CASSLGGRIGSPLHF
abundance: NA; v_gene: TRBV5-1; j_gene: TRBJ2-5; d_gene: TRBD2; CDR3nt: TGCGCCAGCAGCTTGGCTGCGGGAGGGCCGGAGACCCAGTACTTC; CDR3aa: CASSLAAGGPETQYF
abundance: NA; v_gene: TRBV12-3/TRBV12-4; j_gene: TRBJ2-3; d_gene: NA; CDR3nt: TGTGCCAGCAGCGAGGGTACGCAGTATTTT; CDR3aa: CASSEGTQYF
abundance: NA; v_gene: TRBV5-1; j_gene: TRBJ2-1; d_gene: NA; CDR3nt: TGCGCCAGCAGCTCTTCGGAGGGGAGGTACAATGAGCAGTTCTTC; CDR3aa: CASSSSEGRYNEQFF
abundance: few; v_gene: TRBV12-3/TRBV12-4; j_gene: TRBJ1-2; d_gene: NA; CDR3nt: TGTGCCAGCAGTTTAGCGCAGGGTAGCGGCTACACCTTC; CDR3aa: CASSLAQGSGYTF
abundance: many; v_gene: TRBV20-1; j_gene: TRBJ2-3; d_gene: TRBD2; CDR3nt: TGCAGTGCTAACCACGGACTAGCGGGAGGCGCGCAGTATTTT; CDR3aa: CSANHGLAGGAQYF
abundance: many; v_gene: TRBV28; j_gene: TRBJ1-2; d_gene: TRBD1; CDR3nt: TGTGCCAGCAGCTATGGACAGGGCGGCTATGGCTACACCTTC; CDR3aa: CASSYGQGGYGYTF
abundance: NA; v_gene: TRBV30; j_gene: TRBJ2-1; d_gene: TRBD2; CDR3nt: TGTGCCTGGAGTTGGGATAGCGGGGGGAATGAGCAGTTCTTC; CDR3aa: CAWSWDSGGNEQFF
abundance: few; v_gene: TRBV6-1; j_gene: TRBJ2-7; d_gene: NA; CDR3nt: TGTGCCAGCAGTGAAGGCGGCGGTTCCTCTCACGAGCAGTACTTC; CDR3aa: CASSEGGGSSHEQYF
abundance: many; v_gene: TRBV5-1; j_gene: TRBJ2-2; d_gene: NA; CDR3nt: TGCGCCAGCAGGCTCGATCCCGCGAACACCGGGGAGCTGTTTTTT; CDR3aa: CASRLDPANTGELFF
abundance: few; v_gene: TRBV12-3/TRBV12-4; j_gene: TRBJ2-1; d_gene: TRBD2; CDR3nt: TGTGCCGTCATAGCGGGGGGACACAATGAGCAGTTCTTC; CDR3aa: CAVIAGGHNEQFF
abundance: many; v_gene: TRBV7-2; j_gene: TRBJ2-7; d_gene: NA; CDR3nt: TGTGCCAGCAGCCCCGTGGGGGTGGGGGAGCAGTACTTC; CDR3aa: CASSPVGVGEQYF
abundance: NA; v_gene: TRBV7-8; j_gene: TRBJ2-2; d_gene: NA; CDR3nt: TGTGCCAGCAGCTTAAGCCCTGGTACCGGGGAGCTGTTTTTT; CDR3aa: CASSLSPGTGELFF
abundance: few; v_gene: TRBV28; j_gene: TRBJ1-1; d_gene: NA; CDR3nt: TGTGCCAGCAGTCCTATTCTTGACACTGAAGCTTTCTTT; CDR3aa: CASSPILDTEAFF
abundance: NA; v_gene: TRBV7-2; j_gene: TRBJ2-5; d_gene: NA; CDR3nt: TGTGCCAGCAGCTTAAGTTGGCAGGTCCAAGAGACCCAGTACTTC; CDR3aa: CASSLSWQVQETQYF
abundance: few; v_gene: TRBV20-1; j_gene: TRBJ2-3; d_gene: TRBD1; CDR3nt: TGCAGTGCTTTGGGACAGGACAACACAGATACGCAGTATTTT; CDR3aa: CSALGQDNTDTQYF
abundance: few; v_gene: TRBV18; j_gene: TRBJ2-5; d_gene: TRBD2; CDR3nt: TGTGCCAGCTCACCACGAGCGAGTAGCGGGACTGAGACCCAGTACTTC; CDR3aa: CASSPRASSGTETQYF
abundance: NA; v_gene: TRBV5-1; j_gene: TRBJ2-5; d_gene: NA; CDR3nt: TGCGCCAGCAGACGGGACCAACAAGAGACCCAGTACTTC; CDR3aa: CASRRDQQETQYF
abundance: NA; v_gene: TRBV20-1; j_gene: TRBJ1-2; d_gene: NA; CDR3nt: TGCAGTGCTAGAGACCCCGGGAGACGGACATCTAACTATGGCTACACCTTC; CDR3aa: CSARDPGRRTSNYGYTF
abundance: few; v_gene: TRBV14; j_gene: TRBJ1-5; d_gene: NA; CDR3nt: TGTGCCACGCCTTTTAACCCCAGCCGAGGCAATCAGCCCCAGCATTTT; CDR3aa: CATPFNPSRGNQPQHF
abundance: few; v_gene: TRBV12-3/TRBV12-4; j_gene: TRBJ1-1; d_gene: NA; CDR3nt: TGTGCCAGCACCGGCGGGACGCCCCGTTGGGCTGAAGCTTTCTTT; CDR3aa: CASTGGTPRWAEAFF
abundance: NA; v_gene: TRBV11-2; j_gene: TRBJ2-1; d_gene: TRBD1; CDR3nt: TGTGCCAGCAGCTTAAACAGGGGGGTCAATGAGCAGTTCTTC; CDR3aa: CASSLNRGVNEQFF
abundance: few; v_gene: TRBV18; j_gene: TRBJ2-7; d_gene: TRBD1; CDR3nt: TGTGCCAGCTCACCTCAGGACAGGCCAAACTACGAGCAGTACTTC; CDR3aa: CASSPQDRPNYEQYF
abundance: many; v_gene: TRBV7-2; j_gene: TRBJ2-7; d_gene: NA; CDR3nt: TGTGCCAGCAGCTTAGTTTCCGGGGATTCCTACGAGCAGTACTTC; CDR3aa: CASSLVSGDSYEQYF
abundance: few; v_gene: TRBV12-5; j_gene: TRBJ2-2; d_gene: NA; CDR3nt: TGTGCTAGTGGCCCCGCGCCCGGGGAGCTGTTTTTT; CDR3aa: CASGPAPGELFF
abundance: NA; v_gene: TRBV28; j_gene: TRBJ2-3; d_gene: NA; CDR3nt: TGTGCCAGCAGTTTATCTTCAGTGTTCACAGATACGCAGTATTTT; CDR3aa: CASSLSSVFTDTQYF